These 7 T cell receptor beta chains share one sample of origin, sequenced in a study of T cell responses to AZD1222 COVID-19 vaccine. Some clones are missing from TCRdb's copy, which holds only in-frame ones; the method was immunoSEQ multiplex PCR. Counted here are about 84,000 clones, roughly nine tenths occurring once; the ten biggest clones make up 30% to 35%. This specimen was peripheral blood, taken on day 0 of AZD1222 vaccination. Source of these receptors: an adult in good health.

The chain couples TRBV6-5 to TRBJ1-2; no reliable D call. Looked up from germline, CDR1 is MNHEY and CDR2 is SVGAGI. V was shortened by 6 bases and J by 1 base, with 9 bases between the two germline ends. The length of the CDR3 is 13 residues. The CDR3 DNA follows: TGTGCCAGCAGGGCCACCAGTAACTATGGCTACACCTTC. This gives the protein CASRATSNYGYTF.

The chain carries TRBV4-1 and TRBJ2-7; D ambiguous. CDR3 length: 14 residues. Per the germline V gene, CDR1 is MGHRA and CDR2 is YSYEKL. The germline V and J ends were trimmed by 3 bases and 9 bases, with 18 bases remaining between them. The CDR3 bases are TGCGCCAGCAGCCACGCGCTGCGGCTGACGGGGCAGTACTTC. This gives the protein CASSHALRLTGQYF.

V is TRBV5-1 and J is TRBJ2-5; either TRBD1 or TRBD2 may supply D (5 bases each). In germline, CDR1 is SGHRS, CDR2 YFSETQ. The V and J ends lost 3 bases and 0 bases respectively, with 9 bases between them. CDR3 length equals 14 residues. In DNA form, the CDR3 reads TGCGCCAGCAGCTCTCGAGGGGACCAAGAGACCCAGTACTTC. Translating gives CASSSRGDQETQYF.

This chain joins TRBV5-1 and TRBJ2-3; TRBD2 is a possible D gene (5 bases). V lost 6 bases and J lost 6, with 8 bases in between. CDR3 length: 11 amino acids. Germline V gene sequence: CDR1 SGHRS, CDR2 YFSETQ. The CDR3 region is CASNEGDTQYF. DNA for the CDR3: TGCGCCAGCAATGAGGGCGATACGCAGTATTTT.

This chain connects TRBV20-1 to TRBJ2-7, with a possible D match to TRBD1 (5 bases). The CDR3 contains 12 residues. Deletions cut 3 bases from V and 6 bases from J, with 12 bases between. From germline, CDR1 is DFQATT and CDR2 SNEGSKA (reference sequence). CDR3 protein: CSASLGAGEQYF. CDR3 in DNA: TGCAGTGCTAGTTTAGGGGCAGGCGAGCAGTACTTC.

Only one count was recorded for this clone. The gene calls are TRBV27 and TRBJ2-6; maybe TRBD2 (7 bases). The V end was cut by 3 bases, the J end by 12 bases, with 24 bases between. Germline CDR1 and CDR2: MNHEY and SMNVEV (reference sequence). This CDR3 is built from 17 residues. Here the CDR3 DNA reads TGTGCCAGCAGTTTGTGGGGGCAGCCGGGACTACAGGGCGTCCTGACTTTC. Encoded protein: CASSLWGQPGLQGVLTF.

The CDR3 coding sequence is TGTGCTAGTGGGCCCGACAGGGGCGAGGTTAATTCACCCCTCCACTTT. This gives the protein CASGPDRGEVNSPLHF. The chain is built from TRBV12-5 and TRBJ1-6, with TRBD1 matching 8 bases. CDR1 and CDR2 (germline): LGHNT, FRNRAP. V shed 6 bases, J shed 6 bases, and the junction held 10 bases outside the gene matches. The CDR3 contains 16 residues.